The 19 T cell receptor beta chains below were found in one sample sequenced in a study of cytomegalovirus exposure and HLA in healthy donors. PCR used 60 Vbeta primers and 13 Jbeta primers. Profiled with immunoSEQ multiplex PCR; TCRdb holds only in-frame clones, not every one. This sample yields approximately 90,000 clones, of which about 74% are seen a single time; roughly 3.5% belongs to the top ten. Material: PBMCs. Receptors were obtained from a young man in good health and CMV-seronegative.

This clone occurred once. V and J are TRBV4-3 and TRBJ1-6, with D hard to call. The CDR3 runs 16 residues. Trimming cost V 2 bases and J 0 bases, with 8 bases left between them. Germline CDR1 reads LGHNA; CDR2 reads YSLEER. CDR3 sequence: CASSQRGSSYNSPLHF. DNA for the CDR3: TGCGCCAGCAGCCAACGGGGAAGCTCCTATAATTCACCCCTCCACTTT.

The chain carries TRBV4-2 and TRBJ2-7; D is possibly TRBD2 (6 bases). This CDR3 spans 11 amino acids. V shed 8 bases and J shed 5 bases, with 10 bases lying between them. From germline, CDR1 is LGHNA and CDR2 YNFKEQ. The CDR3 loop reads CASRGTHEQYF. The DNA of the CDR3 is TGTGCCAGCCGCGGGACTCACGAGCAGTACTTC.

The rearrangement uses TRBV19 and TRBJ1-1, with D unresolved. Germline CDR1 reads LNHDA; CDR2 reads SQIVND (reference sequence). This CDR3 has 15 amino acids. V was pared by 3 bases and J by 5 bases, with 16 bases between. The DNA of the CDR3 is TGTGCCAGTAGTATTCTGAAGAGGGCGAGAACTGAAGCTTTCTTT. It yields the protein CASSILKRARTEAFF.

The chain carries TRBV5-1 and TRBJ2-2; 7 nucleotides line up with TRBD1. V gave up 3 bases and J gave up 3 bases; unmatched junction bases: 2. Germline V gene data show CDR1 as SGHRS and CDR2 as YFSETQ. This CDR3 has 14 amino acids. CDR3: CASSSDRDTGELFF. In nucleotides, the CDR3 is TGCGCCAGCAGCTCCGACAGGGACACCGGGGAGCTGTTTTTT.

V and J are TRBV30 and TRBJ1-6; D uncertain. The germline V gene encodes CDR1 GTSNPN and CDR2 SVGIG (reference sequence). Trimming took 3 bases from V and 0 from J, leaving 9 bases between them. The CDR3 sequence is 15 residues long. Here the CDR3 DNA reads TGTGCCTGGAGGGGCCTTAGCTCCTATAATTCACCCCTCCACTTT. As protein: CAWRGLSSYNSPLHF.

This clone is a singleton in its sample. The chain couples TRBV18 to TRBJ1-1; D is uncertain. The CDR3 is 15 residues long. Trimming left V 3 bases short and J 0 bases short, with 11 bases between. The germline gives CDR1 KGHSH, CDR2 LQKENI. DNA for the CDR3: TGTGCCAGCTCACCTCCGGGGAACTTGAACACTGAAGCTTTCTTT. Residues: CASSPPGNLNTEAFF. The variable domain in full, with the rest retrieved from reference TRBV18 and TRBJ1-1, is NAGVMQNPRHLVRRRGQEARLRCSPMKGHSHVYWYRQLPEEGLKFMVYLQKENIIDESGMPKERFSAEFPKEGPSILRIQQVVRGDSAAYFCASSPPGNLNTEAFFGQGTRLTVV.

The chain recombines TRBV7-8 with TRBJ2-7, with 8 bases lining up with TRBD2. After removal of 1 base from V and 4 bases from J, the junction contained 3 bases not matched to a gene. The germline V gene encodes CDR1 SGHVS and CDR2 FQNEAQ. This CDR3 contains 14 residues. In nucleotides, the CDR3 is TGTGCCAGCAGCTTAGACGGGGGGGGGTACGAGCAGTACTTC. Translation gives CASSLDGGGYEQYF. The whole variable domain, remainder taken from reference TRBV7-8 and TRBJ2-7, is GAGVSQSPRYKVAKRGQDVALRCDPISGHVSLFWYQQALGQGPEFLTYFQNEAQLDKSGLPSDRFFAERPEGSVSTLKIQRTQQEDSAVYLCASSLDGGGYEQYFGPGTRLTVT.

This clone was seen once. This sequence joins TRBV4-2 and TRBJ1-1, with 8 bases identical to TRBD1. The CDR3 runs 17 residues. V lost 3 bases to trimming and J lost 3 bases; unmatched junction nucleotides: 12. The germline gives CDR1 LGHNA, CDR2 YNFKEQ. CDR3 coding DNA: TGTGCCAGCAGCCAGAACGACAGGGGTAGGATTGACACTGAAGCTTTCTTT. The encoded protein is CASSQNDRGRIDTEAFF.

The chain is built from TRBV2 and TRBJ1-5; TRBD1 aligns across 8 bases. J gave up 5 bases and V 4 bases, and 10 bases lay outside the gene matches. The CDR3 contains 16 residues. Germline lookup yields CDR1 SNHLY and CDR2 FYNNEI. The CDR3 DNA reads TGTGCCAGCAGTGCGAACACAGGGGGTGGGGATCAGCCCCAGCATTTT. It encodes CASSANTGGGDQPQHF.

This clone was seen only a few times. The chain carries TRBV11-3 and TRBJ1-1, with 7 bases lining up with TRBD1. The CDR3 spans 18 residues. Losses at the gene ends were 5 bases for V and 1 base for J; bases not matched to a gene: 16. From germline, CDR1 is SGHNT and CDR2 YENEEA. DNA for the CDR3: TGTGCCAGCAGCAAAGGCTCCCGATCGGGGACAGCGAACACTGAAGCTTTCTTT. As protein: CASSKGSRSGTANTEAFF.

J is TRBJ2-2 and V is TRBV7-2; D might be TRBD1 (6 bases). From germline, CDR1 is SGHTA and CDR2 FQGNSA. The CDR3 extends over 16 amino acids. The V gene lost 8 bases and the J gene lost 2 bases, with 18 bases spanning the gap. The CDR3 DNA follows: TGTGCCAGCTCTGGAGGATCCGGGACAAACACCGGGGAGCTGTTTTTT. Protein: CASSGGSGTNTGELFF.

The chain uses TRBV5-1 and TRBJ2-1, with a possible D match to TRBD2 (6 bases). The length of the CDR3 is 18 residues. The V gene's germline CDR1 is SGHRS and CDR2 YFSETQ. Trimming pared 0 bases from V and 9 bases from J, leaving 25 bases between. The CDR3 region is CASSLDSLASAPRGEQFF. The CDR3 nucleotides are TGCGCCAGCAGCTTGGATTCACTGGCTTCGGCTCCGCGGGGTGAGCAGTTCTTC. The full variable domain, in which reference TRBV5-1 and TRBJ2-1 provide the parts outside the CDR3, is KAGVTQTPRYLIKTRGQQVTLSCSPISGHRSVSWYQQTPGQGLQFLFEYFSETQRNKGNFPGRFSGRQFSNSRSEMNVSTLELGDSALYLCASSLDSLASAPRGEQFFGPGTRLTVL.

The chain links TRBV2 to TRBJ1-2, with D uncertain. The CDR3 spans 14 residues. Trimming removed 2 bases at V and 4 bases at J, with 11 bases between. Germline V gene sequence: CDR1 SNHLY, CDR2 FYNNEI. This CDR3 is CASSESSGSYGYTF. The CDR3 nucleotides read TGTGCCAGCAGTGAATCATCCGGGTCCTATGGCTACACCTTC.

The chain links TRBV6-1 to TRBJ2-1; weak D call: TRBD2 (5 bases). Trimming took 7 bases from V and 7 from J, leaving 17 bases between them. CDR3 length equals 14 residues. The germline V gene has CDR1 MNHNS and CDR2 SASEGT. Here the CDR3 DNA reads TGTGCCAGCACAGAGTCCCATGGCGGGAATGAGCAGTTCTTC. It specifies CASTESHGGNEQFF.

This chain joins TRBV5-1 and TRBJ1-1; possibly TRBD1 for D (5 bases). V was cut by 3 bases and J by 5 bases, with 17 bases left in between. Germline V gene data show CDR1 as SGHRS and CDR2 as YFSETQ. The CDR3 consists of 15 residues. CDR3: CASSSFGGDGTEAFF. The CDR3 coding sequence is TGCGCCAGCAGCTCTTTTGGCGGGGACGGGACTGAAGCTTTCTTT.

The rearrangement links TRBV19 to TRBJ2-5; D unclear. Germline V CDR1 and CDR2: LNHDA, SQIVND (reference sequence). Deletions cut 0 bases from V and 2 bases from J, with 10 bases between. CDR3 length equals 15 residues. CDR3 bases: TGTGCCAGTAGTATAGATCAGGTGAATCAAGAGACCCAGTACTTC. Encoded protein: CASSIDQVNQETQYF.

The genes are TRBV10-3 and TRBJ1-5; D possibly corresponds to TRBD1 (6 bases). V lost 6 bases to trimming and J lost 2 bases, with 11 bases between them. Germline assignment: CDR1 ENHRY and CDR2 SYGVKD. The CDR3 is made up of 14 amino acids. CDR3 sequence reads: CAIRQGDGNQPQHF. CDR3 coding DNA: TGTGCCATCAGACAGGGCGATGGCAATCAGCCCCAGCATTTT.

The chain employs TRBV7-9 and TRBJ2-2; 7 bases line up with TRBD1. The germline gives CDR1 SEHNR, CDR2 FQNEAQ (reference sequence). Trimming at V came to 1 base and at J to 7 bases, leaving 3 bases not matched to a gene. The CDR3 contains 14 residues. The CDR3 is CASSLGQGVGELFF. For the CDR3, the DNA is TGTGCCAGCAGCTTAGGCCAGGGGGTCGGGGAGCTGTTTTTT.

The gene calls are TRBV19 and TRBJ2-3; D perhaps matches TRBD1 (6 bases). The CDR3 loop spans 15 amino acids. The germline V and J ends were trimmed by 6 bases and 2 bases, with 15 bases remaining between them. Germline V CDR1 and CDR2: LNHDA, SQIVND (reference sequence). The CDR3 protein is CASSQQGSVTDTQYF. The CDR3 DNA reads as TGTGCCAGTAGCCAACAGGGATCTGTCACAGATACGCAGTATTTT. The variable domain in full, with the rest retrieved from reference TRBV19 and TRBJ2-3, is DGGITQSPKYLFRKEGQNVTLSCEQNLNHDAMYWYRQDPGQGLRLIYYSQIVNDFQKGDIAEGYSVSREKKESFPLTVTSAQKNPTAFYLCASSQQGSVTDTQYFGPGTRLTVL.